Following are 21 T cell receptor beta chains from one sample sequenced in a study of breast tumors, draining lymph nodes, adjacent tissues. TCRdb ran MiXCR on the multiplex PCR reads and lists one entry per CDR3 protein. The sample includes 75,000 to 100,000 distinct CDR3 sequences, roughly 19% of them seen just once. Axillary draining lymph nodes of breast cancer patients supplied the node samples. The sample was axillary lymph node tissue. The source is a female donor with breast cancer. Some clones in this sample may be carry-over from other donors' samples.

Note on this clonotype: This may arise from a read error, as a much more abundant clone is one base away. No conserved phenylalanine or tryptophan is present at the end of the CDR3, so a read error is the likely explanation. The chain is built from TRBV6-2 or TRBV6-3 and TRBJ1-6, with unresolved D. This CDR3 has 15 residues. Deletions cut 7 bases from V and 5 bases from J, with 15 bases between. CDR1 is MNHEY, CDR2 SVGEGT, per germline. In nucleotides, the CDR3 is TGTGCCAGCACCTCGGCCAGCCCCCATAATTCACCCCTCCACCTT. Protein sequence: CASTSASPHNSPLHL.

For this clonotype: This may stem from a read error, because a much larger clone lies one nucleotide away. The genes are TRBV19 and TRBJ1-4; D not certain. The CDR3 totals 14 residues. Trimming removed 3 bases at V and 6 bases at J, with 11 bases between. Germline CDR1 LNHDA, CDR2 SQIVND (reference sequence). The CDR3 loop is CASSIHISDEKLFF. CDR3 nucleotides: TGTGCCAGTAGTATTCACATCAGCGATGAAAAACTGTTTTTT.

The chain is built from TRBV20-1 and TRBJ2-6; TRBD1 might be the D (6 bases). Germline values: CDR1 DFQATT, CDR2 SNEGSKA (reference sequence). The V end was cut by 2 bases, the J end by 0 bases, with 11 bases between. The CDR3 contains 16 residues. For the CDR3, the DNA is TGCAGTGCTAGACACATACAGGGCTCTGGGGCCAACGTCCTGACTTTC. This encodes CSARHIQGSGANVLTF.

This clonotype occurred many times. The rearrangement joins TRBV7-9 to TRBJ2-1; D is perhaps TRBD2 (6 bases). This CDR3 region has 15 residues. CDR1 and CDR2 (germline): SEHNR, FQNEAQ (reference sequence). Trimming left V 2 bases short and J 1 base short, with 9 bases between. DNA for the CDR3: TGTGCCAGCAGCTTACCCGGGAGTTCCTACAATGAGCAGTTCTTC. Translated: CASSLPGSSYNEQFF.

This clonotype was observed once. J is TRBJ1-2 and V is TRBV12-3 or TRBV12-4, with TRBD1 identical over 8 bases. With V trimmed by 2 bases and J by 7 bases, 6 bases remained unmatched. The CDR3 covers 14 residues. This CDR3 reads CASSLNQGAGGYTF. CDR3 DNA: TGTGCCAGCAGTTTAAATCAGGGGGCTGGTGGCTACACCTTC.

This clonotype has at least ten counts. The chain joins TRBV5-1 to TRBJ2-3; TRBD2 might be the D (5 bases). The CDR3 runs to 16 residues. Trimming cost V 0 bases and J 0 bases, with 11 bases left between them. Germline CDR1 is SGHRS and CDR2 is YFSETQ. Written as DNA, the CDR3 is TGCGCCAGCAGCTTGGGCGTAGCGAGGAGCACAGATACGCAGTATTTT. This sequence encodes CASSLGVARSTDTQYF.

Remarks on this clonotype: A much larger clone is a single base away; this may be a read error. V gene TRBV7-2 combines with J gene TRBJ1-5; the D is unclear. V lost 5 bases and J 1 base, leaving 9 bases between the germline ends. From germline, CDR1 is SGHTA and CDR2 FQGNSA. CDR3 size: 14 residues. The CDR3: CASSIRTSNQPQHF. The CDR3 DNA reads as TGTGCCAGCAGCATTCGGACGAGCAATCAGCCCCAGCATTTT.

The gene calls are TRBV30 and TRBJ1-2; D gene ambiguous. The CDR3 has 14 residues. Germline V gives CDR1 GTSNPN, CDR2 SVGIG (reference sequence). Trimming pared 2 bases from V and 5 bases from J, leaving 15 bases between. CDR3: CAWSSPPQLYGYTF. CDR3 DNA: TGTGCCTGGAGTTCACCCCCTCAACTTTATGGCTACACCTTC.

The sample holds many counts of this clonotype. V is TRBV12-5 and J is TRBJ2-7; D remains unclear. From germline, CDR1 is LGHNT and CDR2 FRNRAP. Between the trimmed V and J ends, which lost 5 bases and 0 bases, there was a span of 11 bases. This CDR3 has 14 residues. The CDR3 sequence: CASGPRNNSYEQYF. DNA of the CDR3: TGTGCTAGTGGTCCGAGAAACAACTCCTACGAGCAGTACTTC.

This clonotype was counted ten times or more. The chain recombines TRBV13 with TRBJ2-7; D could derive from TRBD1 or TRBD2 (5 bases each). The ends were cut back, 5 bases at V and 3 bases at J, with 20 bases in the middle. The germline V gene has CDR1 PRHDT and CDR2 FYEKMQ (reference sequence). The CDR3 loop spans 16 amino acids. CDR3 nucleotide sequence: TGTGCCAGCAGCGCCACCGGGACCTTTAGTTACTACGAGCAGTACTTC. Its translation: CASSATGTFSYYEQYF.

The sample holds many counts of this clonotype. The gene calls are TRBV5-4 and TRBJ2-7; 7 bases map to TRBD1. From germline, CDR1 is SGHNT and CDR2 YYREEE (reference sequence). There are 15 residues in the CDR3. V lost 4 bases, J lost 2 bases, and 9 bases stayed unmatched. CDR3 sequence: CASSLKPGQTYEQYF. Written as DNA, the CDR3 is TGTGCCAGCAGCCTAAAGCCGGGACAGACCTACGAGCAGTACTTC.

In this sample, this clonotype turned up many times. The chain joins TRBV6-6 to TRBJ1-2, with D possibly matching TRBD1 (6 bases). The germline CDR1 and CDR2 sequences are MNHNY and SVGAGI (reference sequence). V was cut by 0 bases and J by 4 bases, with 12 bases left in between. The length of the CDR3 is 15 residues. Here the CDR3 reads CASSYSRGTSYGYTF. CDR3 in DNA: TGTGCCAGCAGTTACTCGAGGGGGACCAGCTATGGCTACACCTTC.

Worth noting for this clonotype: A read error may explain this, as a much larger clone is one base away. The chain has TRBV7-8 and TRBJ1-3, with D perhaps TRBD1 (6 bases). Looked up from germline, CDR1 is SGHVS and CDR2 is FQNEAQ. V gave up 1 base and J gave up 2 bases, with 18 bases separating them. The CDR3 has 18 residues. In DNA form, the CDR3 reads TGTGCCAGCAGCTTAGGTCTCGCGGGGGCAAGCCCTGGAAACACCATATATTTT. Translating gives CASSLGLAGASPGNTIYF.

This clonotype came up a few times. V and J are TRBV3-1 and TRBJ2-1, with a weak D call TRBD2 (6 bases). Germline V gene sequence: CDR1 LGHDT, CDR2 YNNKEL (reference sequence). This CDR3 is 15 amino acids long. V shed 4 bases and J shed 3 bases, with 13 bases lying between them. CDR3 loop: CASSPPAGIYNEQFF. The CDR3 DNA sequence: TGTGCCAGCAGCCCGCCAGCGGGTATCTACAATGAGCAGTTCTTC.

There are many counts of this clonotype. The chain links TRBV20-1 to TRBJ2-3; 7 bases are shared with TRBD2. This CDR3 is 17 amino acids long. Germline assignment: CDR1 DFQATT and CDR2 SNEGSKA (reference sequence). V shed 0 bases, J shed 2 bases, and the junction held 11 bases outside the gene matches. DNA for the CDR3: TGCAGTGCTAGAGATCACCGGGAGGCTTATAACACAGATACGCAGTATTTT. Translated, it gives CSARDHREAYNTDTQYF.

With regard to this clonotype: Being one base from a much bigger clone, this may be a read error. The genes are TRBV2 and TRBJ2-3; D is ambiguous. The ends were cut back, 3 bases at V and 12 bases at J, with 10 bases in the middle. This CDR3 has 11 residues. Germline V CDR1 and CDR2: SNHLY, FYNNEI. CDR3 region: CASSEGSPQYF. The CDR3 DNA reads as TGTGCCAGCAGTGAGGGGTCTCCCCAGTATTTT.

This clonotype was recorded many times. The chain links TRBV24-1 to TRBJ1-5; D unresolved. The germline V gene has CDR1 KGHDR and CDR2 SFDVKD. Trimming cost V 5 bases and J 5 bases, with 9 bases left between them. The CDR3 consists of 13 residues. The CDR3 loop reads CATSGGFDQPQHF. In nucleotides, the CDR3 is TGTGCCACCAGTGGCGGGTTCGATCAGCCCCAGCATTTT.

This clonotype was counted many times. The rearrangement links TRBV4-3 to TRBJ2-1; 9 bases map to TRBD2. The V gene's germline CDR1 is LGHNA and CDR2 YSLEER. V shed 8 bases, J shed 6 bases, and the junction held 11 bases outside the gene matches. The CDR3 has 15 residues. The CDR3 is CASGEWAGGPNEQFF. CDR3 bases: TGCGCCAGCGGTGAGTGGGCGGGAGGGCCCAATGAGCAGTTCTTC.

This clonotype was counted at least ten times. The gene calls are TRBV5-6 and TRBJ1-2; no clear D. Between the trimmed V and J ends, which lost 0 bases and 5 bases, there was a span of 11 bases. The germline V gene encodes CDR1 SGHDT and CDR2 YYEEEE. This CDR3 has 14 amino acids. The CDR3 DNA reads as TGTGCCAGCAGCTTGGATGGCAGTACGTATGGCTACACCTTC. Translating gives CASSLDGSTYGYTF.

The table lists this clonotype with many counts. The CDR3 sequence: CASSVDGSQPQHF. The CDR3 DNA reads as TGTGCCAGCAGCGTCGATGGGTCCCAGCCCCAGCATTTT. This chain connects TRBV9 to TRBJ1-5; no firm D call. V gave up 2 bases and J gave up 7 bases, with 10 bases separating them. Germline V gene lookup returns CDR1 SGDLS and CDR2 YYNGEE. This CDR3 region has 13 residues.

The CDR3 bases are TGCAGTGCTAGTCCAGGAGCAGGGCAGTACTTC. The encoded protein is CSASPGAGQYF. The gene calls are TRBV20-1 and TRBJ2-7; D is unresolved. This CDR3 spans 11 amino acids. Germline V gene sequence: CDR1 DFQATT, CDR2 SNEGSKA (reference sequence). Trimming shortened V by 3 bases and J by 9 bases, and 12 bases separated the two germline ends.